This is a list of T cell receptor beta chains from one sample in a study of cytomegalovirus exposure and HLA in healthy donors. Only in-frame clones appear in the TCRdb table, and some are missing; sequencing was by immunoSEQ multiplex PCR. The sample yields under 200,000 clones, of which the top ten take up 6.5%. The specimen was PBMCs. These receptors all stem from a man aged 25-45 years in good health and CMV-seronegative. Each CDR3 is given with its conserved first and last residue. A D gene is named only where the DNA matches it firmly.

J gene	D gene	V gene	CDR3 DNA	CDR3 protein
TRBJ2-7	.	TRBV27	TGTGCCAGCAGTTTAAGGGACACCTCCTACGAGCAGTACTTC	CASSLRDTSYEQYF
TRBJ1-1	TRBD1	TRBV7-9	TGTGCCAGCAGCTTAGGACAGGGGGAAATGAACACTGAAGCTTTCTTT	CASSLGQGEMNTEAFF
TRBJ2-1	TRBD1	TRBV7-9	TGTGCCAGCAGCTTAGAGGGGGCCATGGGGTTCTTC	CASSLEGAMGFF
TRBJ2-3	TRBD1	TRBV10-1	TGCGCCAGCGGCAGGACAGGGAGCACAGATACGCAGTATTTT	CASGRTGSTDTQYF
TRBJ2-7	.	TRBV7-2	TGTGCCAGCAGCTTACTCGGGAGTAGAGACGAGCAGTACTTC	CASSLLGSRDEQYF
TRBJ2-1	.	TRBV7-6	TGTGCCAGCAGCTTAGGGGGCGATGAGCAGTTCTTC	CASSLGGDEQFF
TRBJ1-6	.	TRBV19	TGTGCCAGTAGTGGTACAGTGTATAATTCACCCCTCCACTTT	CASSGTVYNSPLHF
TRBJ2-5	TRBD2	TRBV7-9	TGTGCCAGCAGCTTAGTTTGGGGAGGGGAAGGGACCCAGTACTTC	CASSLVWGGEGTQYF
TRBJ2-1	.	TRBV4-3	TGCGCCAGCAGCCAATACGCCTTTAGCTCCTACAATGAGCAGTTCTTC	CASSQYAFSSYNEQFF
TRBJ2-3	.	TRBV30	TGTGCCTGGACGCAAGGGCAGGGAACTGGCGATACGCAGTATTTT	CAWTQGQGTGDTQYF
TRBJ1-1	.	TRBV9	TGTGCCAGCAGCGAGGGGGGGGGCACTGAAGCTTTCTTT	CASSEGGGTEAFF
TRBJ2-2	.	TRBV5-1	TGCGCCAGCAGCCCGCGCACCGGGGAGCTGTTTTTT	CASSPRTGELFF
TRBJ2-3	TRBD2	TRBV27	TGTGCCAGCAGCTACGGCGGGAGGGCTCCAGATACGCAGTATTTT	CASSYGGRAPDTQYF
TRBJ2-2	TRBD1	TRBV13	TGTGCCAGCAGCTCTGGACAGGCGAACACCGGGGAGCTGTTTTTT	CASSSGQANTGELFF
TRBJ2-5	TRBD1	TRBV10-2	TGCGCCAGCAGGGGGACAGCCCAAGAGACCCAGTACTTC	CASRGTAQETQYF
TRBJ2-3	.	TRBV11-3	TGTGCCAGCAGCTTAGGCGGTAGCTTCACAGATACGCAGTATTTT	CASSLGGSFTDTQYF
TRBJ2-5	TRBD2	TRBV9	TGTGCCAGCAGCGTGTTAGCGGGGGGGGAGACCCAGTACTTC	CASSVLAGGETQYF